The present T cell receptor (beta chain) was sequenced within a study of CD8+ T cells in alopecia areata. Whole-study context: Those treated were given oral tofacitinib at 5 to 10 mg twice daily. Tofacitinib was given for 6 to 18 months, then stopped for 6 months. Notes on the study in general: Among the top 100, expanded CD8+ clones, as well as scalp clonality, were significantly decreased by tofacitinib. Shared TCR sequences were less clear between patients than in mice, possibly partly from HLA diversity.

CDR3 length equals 15 residues. Germline V lookup: CDR1 SEHNR, CDR2 FQNEAQ (reference sequence). With 2 bases removed from V and 1 base from J, the gap between germline ends came to 10 bases. On this clone: Its antigen is as yet unknown.

In each case, RNA was isolated and then reverse transcribed into cDNA as the sequencing template. Sequenced by immunoSEQ multiplex PCR; TCRdb stores in-frame clones only, minus some. This sample has about 180,000 clones, with around 51% found just once. Regarding treatment: oral pan-JAK inhibitor, 5-10 mg twice daily. Sequenced material: CD8+ T cells sorted from blood, taken around week 53, from a patient treated with tofacitinib. The TCR comes from a human donor with alopecia areata. This chain joins TRBV7-9 and TRBJ2-3, with D possibly being TRBD1 (6 bases). The CDR3 here is CASSLRDIRTDTQYF. Here the CDR3 DNA reads TGTGCCAGCAGCTTAAGGGACATCCGCACAGATACGCAGTATTTT.